These T cell receptor beta chains were read from a single sample in a study of blood T cell repertoires in COVID-19. Measured with immunoSEQ multiplex PCR; TCRdb has only the in-frame clones, and not every one. Here the sample spans around 99,000 clones, approximately 90% being singletons. The sample was peripheral blood. Receptor source: a woman between 25 and 40 years old with acute or convalescent COVID-19. Each CDR3 is given with its conserved first and last residue. The D gene is left open where the match is weak. Clone size is shown for a subset of rows, as once, few, many or a class of expanded clone.

clone size	D gene	CDR3 length	J gene	V gene	CDR3 protein	CDR3 DNA
-	TRBD1	17	TRBJ2-7	TRBV3-1/TRBV3-2	CASSRNSAGTGRYEQYF	TGTGCCAGCAGCCGAAACTCAGCCGGGACAGGGCGTTACGAGCAGTACTTC
-	-	11	TRBJ1-2	TRBV2	CASSGGSGYTF	TGTGCCAGCAGTGGCGGTAGTGGCTACACCTTC
-	TRBD1	13	TRBJ1-2	TRBV4-1	CASRRTGNYGYTF	TGCGCCAGCAGAAGGACAGGAAACTATGGCTACACCTTC
few	TRBD1	15	TRBJ1-4	TRBV7-8	CASSLARQGGEKLFF	TGTGCCAGCAGCTTAGCAAGACAGGGAGGCGAAAAACTGTTTTTT
once	-	13	TRBJ1-6	TRBV11-3	CASSLDQNSPLHF	TGTGCCAGCAGCTTAGATCAGAATTCACCCCTCCACTTT
-	-	13	TRBJ1-2	TRBV28	CASSGGSNYGYTF	TGTGCCAGCAGTGGAGGTTCTAACTATGGCTACACCTTC
-	-	16	TRBJ2-7	TRBV5-1	CASSSTADSISYEQYF	TGCGCCAGCAGCTCTACTGCCGACAGTATCTCCTACGAGCAGTACTTC
-	-	12	TRBJ1-1	TRBV11-2	CASSLRAVEAFF	TGTGCCAGCAGCTTACGTGCGGTTGAAGCTTTCTTT
-	TRBD1	15	TRBJ2-3	TRBV18	CASSPTRQGTDTQYF	TGTGCCAGCTCACCAACACGACAGGGAACAGATACGCAGTATTTT
-	TRBD1	14	TRBJ2-7	TRBV30	CAWSPGQGTYEQYF	TGTGCCTGGAGTCCGGGACAGGGGACCTACGAGCAGTACTTC
few	-	14	TRBJ1-2	TRBV11-2	CASSLLQAGYGYTF	TGTGCCAGCAGCTTATTACAGGCTGGCTATGGCTACACCTTC